The 2 T cell receptor beta chains presented below share a single source sample, sequenced in a study of blood T cell repertoires in COVID-19 (TCRdb year 2020). Library generation was performed with the immunoSEQ multiplex PCR assay. The immuneACCESS repertoire file appears here via TCRdb, limited to in-frame rearrangements. These files lack a portion of the clones; in checked studies, under half of the deficit traces to unresolved V genes, and the cause of the others is not known. In this sample the table shows 300,000 to 350,000 clones, roughly 88% of which occur a single time. In total, the top ten clones hold less than 2.5% of the sample. The sample comprised PBMCs or T cells enriched from blood (not recorded which). All receptors come from a young man who had recovered from COVID-19.

The CDR3 sequence is CASSIAAGNINSPLHF. The CDR3 DNA sequence: TGTGCCAGTAGTATTGCGGCAGGGAATATCAATTCACCCCTCCACTTT. The chain employs TRBV19 and TRBJ1-6; D might be TRBD1 (5 bases). V was clipped by 3 bases and J by 7 bases, with 16 bases between them. The CDR3 consists of 16 residues. From germline, CDR1 is LNHDA and CDR2 SQIVND (reference sequence).

The chain carries TRBV4-1 and TRBJ1-2; 7 bases align to TRBD1. Per the germline V gene, CDR1 is MGHRA and CDR2 is YSYEKL. CDR3 length equals 16 residues. V lost 4 bases, J lost 5 bases, and 13 bases stayed unmatched. The CDR3 loop is CASSPVNRGNRYGYTF. The DNA for the CDR3 is TGCGCCAGCAGCCCCGTGAACAGGGGCAATCGATATGGCTACACCTTC.